This T cell receptor beta chain is from a study of Graves' ophthalmopathy and Graves' hyperthyroidism. Background on the study: The authors collected peripheral blood at initial diagnosis, before any treatment. Study-level points and caveats: A 13-signature model separated ophthalmopathy from stable hyperthyroidism, reaching about 91% sensitivity and around 83% specificity cross-validated.

This clonotype occurred a few times. Its specificity is unknown. The germline CDR1 and CDR2 sequences are MNHNS and SASEGT. The CDR3 length is 14 residues. J lost 4 bases, V lost 6 bases, and 7 bases had no gene match. The starting material, more than 8.5 ml of fresh peripheral blood, provided the PBMCs. Scientists amplified the TCR beta CDR3 regions from RNA transcripts. Following a first-round RT-PCR that used HTBI primers, a second-round multiplex PCR was carried out. From the multiplex PCR reads, TCRdb called clonotypes with MiXCR, one entry per CDR3 protein. Among 340,000 or so distinct CDR3 sequences listed, 15% to 20% were seen once.

The sample taken for sequencing was peripheral blood. This TCR was recovered from an adult man with Graves' ophthalmopathy. The chain has TRBV6-1 and TRBJ2-5, with 8 bases that match TRBD2. As DNA, the CDR3 is TGTGCCAGCAGCCAAGCGGGGGCAAGAGAGACCCAGTACTTC. It yields the protein CASSQAGARETQYF.